The clone carrying this TCR beta chain has a handful of counts. The antigen remains unidentified. Every donor gave around 10 milliliters of peripheral blood. A second PCR, run for roughly 7 to 12 cycles, used a sample-barcoded 5' primer plus a J-beta primer mix. TCRdb reprocessed the 5' RACE reads via MiXCR and lists one record per CDR3 protein. The profile shows around 1,500,000 distinct CDR3 sequences, about 30% of them singletons. These data belong to a study of blood T cells in healthy people across ages. At the level of the study: In model experiments, template switching was able to capture about one barcoded beta molecule for every two T cells that were present. Study results and caveats: Possibly confounding the expanded clonotype changes was the fact that donor CMV status was unknown. PBMCs were not sorted, which prevented a conclusive comparison of naive versus antigen-experienced cells.

The CDR3 consists of 15 residues. Trimming removed 3 bases at V and 0 bases at J, with 9 bases between. The chain joins TRBV12-3 or TRBV12-4 to TRBJ2-4; D uncertain. Sequencing was carried out using blood. This receptor was obtained from a woman in her thirties in good health. CDR3 DNA: TGTGCCAGCAGTTTGCCCCATCAAGCCAAAAACATTCAGTACTTC. This gives the protein CASSLPHQAKNIQYF.